This paragraph reports one T cell receptor beta chain. This table comes from immunoSEQ multiplex PCR, and its TCRdb copy is limited to in-frame clones, with some not included. The sample records roughly 92,000 clones, about 90% being singletons. The sample belongs to a study of blood T cell repertoires in COVID-19. Study as a whole: Researchers got acute and convalescent COVID-19 samples from the United States, Italy and Spain.

This CDR3 has 16 residues. V was pared by 4 bases and J by 2 bases, with 15 bases between. Germline loops: CDR1 LGHDT, CDR2 YNNKEL (reference sequence). The sequence was collected from an elderly woman with active or convalescent COVID-19. Sequencing was carried out using peripheral blood. This chain links TRBV3-1 (or the pseudogene TRBV3-2) with TRBJ1-5; the D gene is possibly TRBD1 (6 bases). CDR3 DNA sequence: TGTGCCAGCAGCCCAACGACAGGAAGGGGCAATCAGCCCCAGCATTTT. Translation: CASSPTTGRGNQPQHF.